Presented here are 8 T cell receptor beta chains from one specimen sequenced in a study of T cells in Graves' hyperthyroidism and ophthalmopathy (dated by TCRdb to between 2019 and 2020). Receptor amplification or capture employed multiplex PCR. The instrument given in TCRdb is Illumina HiSeq 2000. TCR beta CDR3 regions were amplified from RNA transcripts. A first-round RT-PCR of the TCR CDR3 used the HTBI primer set with the Qiagen OneStep RT-PCR kit. TCRdb trimmed public reads at Q25 via fastp, called clones via MiXCR and kept in-frame beta chains. Merged by CDR3 protein, the rows form single entries marked with the most common genes and DNA. Here the sample has a few hundred thousand distinct CDR3 sequences; around a sixth occur a single time. 15% of the sample rests with the top ten. Sample: blood. These receptors were collected from a woman aged 40-49 years with Graves' ophthalmopathy.

This chain joins TRBV10-3 and TRBJ2-7; D is possibly TRBD2 (6 bases). The germline V and J ends were trimmed by 6 bases and 0 bases, with 6 bases remaining between them. CDR1 is ENHRY, CDR2 SYGVKD, per germline. The length of the CDR3 is 12 residues. CDR3 loop: CAISGSSYEQYF. In DNA, the CDR3 is TGTGCCATCAGCGGGAGCTCCTACGAGCAGTACTTC.

The table lists this clonotype with a few counts. The chain employs TRBV18 and TRBJ1-1; the match to TRBD1 covers 7 bases. V was pared by 3 bases and J by 5 bases, with 6 bases of the junction left unmatched. This CDR3 comprises 14 residues. Germline-derived CDR1 and CDR2 are KGHSH and LQKENI. The CDR3 DNA follows: TGTGCCAGCTCACCCCTACAGGGGAGGACTGAAGCTTTCTTT. Protein product: CASSPLQGRTEAFF.

This clonotype was observed a few times. The chain recombines TRBV29-1 with TRBJ2-6; 16 bases fit TRBD2. Germline V CDR1 and CDR2: SQVTM, ANQGSEA. The CDR3 totals 16 residues. V shed 6 bases, J shed 2 bases, and the junction held 1 base outside the gene matches. The CDR3 coding sequence is TGCAGCGTGGGACTAGCGGGAGGGCCTGGGGCCAACGTCCTGACTTTC. This encodes CSVGLAGGPGANVLTF.

There are many counts of this clonotype. An end of the junction does not agree with germline; a read error may underlie this. V and J are TRBV7-7 and TRBJ2-5, with 8 bases fitting TRBD1. Per the germline V gene, CDR1 is SSHAT and CDR2 is FNYEAQ (reference sequence). This CDR3 is built from 14 residues. The CDR3 nucleotides read TGTGCTAGCAGCCAAGGACAGGGCCAAGAGACCCAGTACTTC. The encoded protein is CASSQGQGQETQYF.

This clonotype occurred many times. The CDR3 reads CASSLGAAIVSNQPQHF. CDR3 bases: TGTGCCAGCAGTTTAGGGGCAGCGATTGTGAGCAATCAGCCCCAGCATTTT. The chain recombines TRBV12-3 or TRBV12-4 with TRBJ1-5, with unresolved D. The CDR3 runs to 17 residues. Trimming shortened V by 1 base and J by 1 base, and 14 bases separated the two germline ends.

There are many counts of this clonotype. CDR3 sequence reads: CASRMTHGQPQHF. CDR3 nucleotides: TGTGCCAGCAGGATGACCCACGGTCAGCCCCAGCATTTT. V usage is TRBV27 and J usage is TRBJ1-5; unclear D gene. This CDR3 is built from 13 residues. CDR1 and CDR2 (germline): MNHEY, SMNVEV (reference sequence). The ends were cut back, 6 bases at V and 6 bases at J, with 12 bases in the middle.

The sample holds many counts of this clonotype. The chain employs TRBV11-3 and TRBJ2-3, with D unresolved. V was shortened by 4 bases and J by 4 bases, with 15 bases between the two germline ends. The CDR3 spans 15 residues. Germline V lookup: CDR1 SGHNT, CDR2 YENEEA. CDR3 nucleotides: TGTGCCAGCAGCTCGATGGGATGGGCCGCAGATACGCAGTATTTT. This codes for CASSSMGWAADTQYF.

In this sample, this clonotype turned up many times. The gene calls are TRBV12-3 or TRBV12-4 and TRBJ2-1; D ambiguous. V lost 3 bases, J lost 8 bases, and 11 bases lay in between. The CDR3 loop spans 13 amino acids. The CDR3 region has the DNA TGTGCCAGCAGTTTCGACTCCCGGGATGAGCAGTTCTTC. It specifies CASSFDSRDEQFF.